Listed below are T cell receptor beta chains from one sample, sequenced in a study of control samples from healthy donors and cancer patients. Here immunoSEQ multiplex PCR was the method, and the copy in TCRdb shows in-frame clones only, minus some. The data contain approximately 90,000 clones, about 89% of them singletons. Sequencing was done on a sample of blood. These receptors all come from a man younger than 45 in good health. Both conserved end residues are part of each CDR3. A D gene is named only where the DNA matches it firmly. Clone size is not always given. Where it is, it says once, few, many or a class for expanded clones.

v_call	d_call	clone_size	j_call	cdr3_nt	cdr3_aa
TRBV29-1	NA	few	TRBJ2-3	TGCAGCGTCGAAGGATCACAGAACACAGATACGCAGTATTTT	CSVEGSQNTDTQYF
TRBV5-1	NA	NA	TRBJ1-2	TGCGCCAGCAGCTTGGGAGGGGCCGGAGCTAACTATGGCTACACCTTC	CASSLGGAGANYGYTF
TRBV3-1/TRBV3-2	NA	once	TRBJ2-5	TGTGCCAGCAGCCAAGTCCCCCAAGAGACCCAGTACTTC	CASSQVPQETQYF
TRBV10-3	TRBD2	NA	TRBJ2-2	TGTGCCATCAGTGAGTCGACTAGCGGGGACACCGGGGAGCTGTTTTTT	CAISESTSGDTGELFF
TRBV28	NA	NA	TRBJ1-1	TGTGCCAGCAGTTTCGAGGGGAATGAAGCTTTCTTT	CASSFEGNEAFF
TRBV5-1	NA	NA	TRBJ2-7	TGCGCCAGCAGCTTGTCAGGGTCCGGATACGAGCAGTACTTC	CASSLSGSGYEQYF
TRBV5-4	TRBD1	many	TRBJ2-1	TGTGCCAGCAGCCCAACAGGGGGTAGGGATGAGCAGTTCTTC	CASSPTGGRDEQFF
TRBV9	NA	few	TRBJ2-3	TGTGCCAGCAGCGTAGAGGGGTTGGGGTCCGAGACGCAGTATTTT	CASSVEGLGSETQYF
TRBV28	TRBD1	NA	TRBJ1-1	TGTGCCAGCAGTATCCAACAGGGGTTCTCTAGGGCTTTCTTT	CASSIQQGFSRAFF
TRBV4-1	TRBD1	few	TRBJ1-2	TGCGCCAGCAGCCAGGACAGGGGTGGCTACACCTTC	CASSQDRGGYTF
TRBV11-2	TRBD2	NA	TRBJ2-5	TGTGCCAGCAGCTTAGAGGCTAGCGGTTGGGAAGAGACCCAGTACTTC	CASSLEASGWEETQYF
TRBV6-2/TRBV6-3	NA	NA	TRBJ2-1	TGTGCCAGCAGTTATCCCCCGCATGAGCAGTTCTTC	CASSYPPHEQFF
TRBV3-1/TRBV3-2	NA	NA	TRBJ2-1	TGTGCCAGCAGCCAAGAAAAGCGGGCCCCTTACAATGAGCAGTTCTTC	CASSQEKRAPYNEQFF
TRBV29-1	NA	once	TRBJ1-2	TGCAGCGTTGAAAGTCGAGAAAACTATGGCTACACCTTC	CSVESRENYGYTF
TRBV3-1/TRBV3-2	TRBD2	NA	TRBJ2-1	TGTGCCAGCCGCGGGGAGACTAGCGCCCCCTACAATGAGCAGTTCTTC	CASRGETSAPYNEQFF
TRBV4-1	NA	NA	TRBJ1-2	TGCGCCAGCAGCCAAGATCCTGGGGGGCCCAACTATGGCTACACCTTC	CASSQDPGGPNYGYTF
TRBV19	NA	NA	TRBJ1-4	TGTGCCAGTAGTATAGTAGGGCATCGTAATGAAAAACTGTTTTTT	CASSIVGHRNEKLFF
TRBV9	NA	once	TRBJ1-1	TGTGCCAGCAGCCTCGGACACACTGAAGCTTTCTTT	CASSLGHTEAFF
TRBV5-4	TRBD1	NA	TRBJ1-2	TGTGCCAGCAGGGGGACAGGGAACTATGGCTACACCTTC	CASRGTGNYGYTF
TRBV5-1	NA	NA	TRBJ1-1	TGCGCCAGCAGCTTGGAGGTAGGTGGGACTGGCACTGAAGCTTTCTTT	CASSLEVGGTGTEAFF
TRBV7-9	NA	NA	TRBJ2-1	TGTGCCAGCAGGGGCGATGAGCAGTTCTTC	CASRGDEQFF
TRBV7-3	NA	NA	TRBJ1-2	TGTGCCAGCAGCCCCGGACGGCTCTATGGCTACACCTTC	CASSPGRLYGYTF
TRBV29-1	NA	NA	TRBJ1-2	TGCAGCGTGAGGATGGGGGGCACCTATGGCTACACCTTC	CSVRMGGTYGYTF
TRBV30	TRBD2	NA	TRBJ2-2	TGTGCCTGGAGTAGGGGACTAGCGGCCGGGGAGCTGTTTTTT	CAWSRGLAAGELFF
TRBV28	TRBD1	NA	TRBJ1-2	TGTGCCAGCAGTTTACAGACAGGGTTCGGCTACACCTTC	CASSLQTGFGYTF
TRBV18	NA	medium-sized	TRBJ1-3	TGTGCCAGCTCCCTCGACAGGTCTGGAAACACCATATATTTT	CASSLDRSGNTIYF
TRBV24-1	NA	NA	TRBJ2-2	TGTGCCACCAGTGATAATAGACGATCTACCGGGGAGCTGTTTTTT	CATSDNRRSTGELFF
TRBV4-1	NA	NA	TRBJ1-4	TGCGCCAGCAGTTCCTTAGGGTCGGCTAATGAAAAACTGTTTTTT	CASSSLGSANEKLFF
TRBV19	NA	NA	TRBJ1-2	TGTGCCAGTAGTAGGCTAGGGGGAGGAGATGGCTACACCTTC	CASSRLGGGDGYTF
TRBV7-9	TRBD1	few	TRBJ2-3	TGTGCCAGCAGCCCACAGGGGGCTAGGACAGATACGCAGTATTTT	CASSPQGARTDTQYF
TRBV5-1	NA	few	TRBJ2-1	TGCGCCAGCAGCTTGGATCGGCCTACCAATGAGCAGTTCTTC	CASSLDRPTNEQFF
TRBV4-2	TRBD1	NA	TRBJ1-3	TGTGCCAGCAGCCAGCCTACAGGGGGCATTGAAGGAAACACCATATATTTT	CASSQPTGGIEGNTIYF
TRBV7-8	NA	NA	TRBJ1-4	TGTGCCAGCAGCTCCTCCGGGGGCCAGAATGAAAAACTGTTTTTT	CASSSSGGQNEKLFF
TRBV3-1/TRBV3-2	NA	NA	TRBJ2-2	TGTGCCAGCAGCCCCGCAGGCGGGGAGCTGTTTTTT	CASSPAGGELFF
TRBV5-4	TRBD2	once	TRBJ2-5	TGTGCCAGCAGCTTCGGACTAGCGGTAGAGACCCAGTACTTC	CASSFGLAVETQYF
TRBV10-1	NA	NA	TRBJ2-2	TGCGCCAGCAGTGAGTCCCGACTAGAGGGGCGGACCGGGGAGCTGTTTTTT	CASSESRLEGRTGELFF
TRBV3-1/TRBV3-2	NA	NA	TRBJ2-3	TGTGCCAGCAGCCATCCTCTTTGGAGGGGGCCCTCTAGCACAGATACGCAGTATTTT	CASSHPLWRGPSSTDTQYF
TRBV14	NA	once	TRBJ2-7	TGTGCCAGCAGCCAAGGGTGGGGGCCCTACGAGCAGTACTTC	CASSQGWGPYEQYF
TRBV21-1	NA	NA	TRBJ2-1	TGTGCCAGGAGCGGGACTCCATACAATGAGCAGTTCTTC	CARSGTPYNEQFF
TRBV19	NA	NA	TRBJ2-2	TGTGCCAGTAGTATTCCGGGGGTAACCGGGGAGCTGTTTTTT	CASSIPGVTGELFF
TRBV11-2	NA	NA	TRBJ1-1	TGTGCCAGCAGCTTGGGGGTCAACACTGAAGCTTTCTTT	CASSLGVNTEAFF
TRBV15	TRBD1	NA	TRBJ1-2	TGTGCCACCAGCAGAGCCGGACAGGGTGGGATTTATGGCTACACCTTC	CATSRAGQGGIYGYTF
TRBV7-2	NA	NA	TRBJ2-3	TGTGCCAGCAGCTTAGGGGGGACAGATACGCAGTATTTT	CASSLGGTDTQYF
TRBV2	NA	NA	TRBJ1-5	TGTGCCAGCAGCCCTAAAGGAAATTCCAATCAGCCCCAGCATTTT	CASSPKGNSNQPQHF
TRBV19	NA	NA	TRBJ2-7	TGTGCCAGTAGTCGGAGGGGGCCGGAAGAGCAGTACTTC	CASSRRGPEEQYF
TRBV3-1/TRBV3-2	NA	NA	TRBJ2-5	TGTGCCAGCAGCCAAGATGAGCGACTATTGTACCAAGAGACCCAGTACTTC	CASSQDERLLYQETQYF
TRBV18	TRBD1	NA	TRBJ1-2	TGTGCCAGCTCACCTAGGGACAGCCCCTATGGCTACACCTTC	CASSPRDSPYGYTF
TRBV11-2	NA	NA	TRBJ1-2	TGTGCCAGCAGCTTAGACAGGGACTATGGCTACACCTTC	CASSLDRDYGYTF
TRBV29-1	NA	NA	TRBJ2-7	TGCAGCGTGGCATCCGGGTTAAACTACGAGCAGTACTTC	CSVASGLNYEQYF
TRBV4-1	NA	NA	TRBJ2-1	TGCGCCAGCAGCCAAGCTCAACGGGAGCAGTTCTTC	CASSQAQREQFF
TRBV7-9	NA	NA	TRBJ2-5	TGTGCCAGCAGCTCCTTCCTGGGGCAGGTCGGGGAGACCCAGTACTTC	CASSSFLGQVGETQYF
TRBV3-1/TRBV3-2	TRBD1	once	TRBJ1-2	TGTGCCAGCAGCCGCCTTACCGGGACAGAAGATGGCTACACCTTC	CASSRLTGTEDGYTF
TRBV12-3/TRBV12-4	NA	NA	TRBJ1-2	TGTGCCAGCAGTCCACAGTCTCACTATGGCTACACCTTC	CASSPQSHYGYTF
TRBV7-9	TRBD2	NA	TRBJ2-5	TGTGCCAGCAGCTTCCGACTAGCGGGGGGGCCTGACCAAGAGACCCAGTACTTC	CASSFRLAGGPDQETQYF